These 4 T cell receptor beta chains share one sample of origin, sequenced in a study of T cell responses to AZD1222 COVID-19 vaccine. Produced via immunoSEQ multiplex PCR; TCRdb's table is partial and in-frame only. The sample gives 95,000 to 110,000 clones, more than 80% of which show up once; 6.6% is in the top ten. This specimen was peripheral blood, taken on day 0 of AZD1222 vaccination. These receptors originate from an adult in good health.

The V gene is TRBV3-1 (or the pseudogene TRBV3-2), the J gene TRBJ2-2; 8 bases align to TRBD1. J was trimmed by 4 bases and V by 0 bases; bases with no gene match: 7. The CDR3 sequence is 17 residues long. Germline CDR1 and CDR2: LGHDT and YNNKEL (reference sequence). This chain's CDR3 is CASSQDPDRGGTGELFF. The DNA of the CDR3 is TGTGCCAGCAGCCAAGATCCCGACAGGGGTGGCACCGGGGAGCTGTTTTTT.

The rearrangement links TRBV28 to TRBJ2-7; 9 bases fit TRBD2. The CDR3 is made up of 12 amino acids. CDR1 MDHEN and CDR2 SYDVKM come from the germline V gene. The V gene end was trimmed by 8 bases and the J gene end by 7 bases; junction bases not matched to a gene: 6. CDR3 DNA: TGTGCCAGCGTAAGCGGGAGGAGGGAGCAGTACTTC. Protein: CASVSGRREQYF. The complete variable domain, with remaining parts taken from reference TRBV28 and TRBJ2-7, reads DVKVTQSSRYLVKRTGEKVFLECVQDMDHENMFWYRQDPGLGLRLIYFSYDVKMKEKGDIPEGYSVSREKKERFSLILESASTNQTSMYLCASVSGRREQYFGPGTRLTVT.

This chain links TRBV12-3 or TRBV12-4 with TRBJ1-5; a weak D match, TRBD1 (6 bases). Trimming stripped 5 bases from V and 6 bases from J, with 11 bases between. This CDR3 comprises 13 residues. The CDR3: CASSPRGLQPQHF. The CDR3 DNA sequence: TGTGCCAGCAGTCCGCGGGGGCTTCAGCCCCAGCATTTT.

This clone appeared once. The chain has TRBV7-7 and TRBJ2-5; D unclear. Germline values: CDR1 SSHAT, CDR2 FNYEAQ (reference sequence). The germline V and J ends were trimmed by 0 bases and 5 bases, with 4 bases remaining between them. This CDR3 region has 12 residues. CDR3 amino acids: CASSLARETQYF. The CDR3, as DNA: TGTGCCAGCAGCTTAGCGCGGGAGACCCAGTACTTC.